One and the same sample provided the 20 T cell receptor beta chains below, sequenced in a study of cytomegalovirus exposure and HLA in healthy donors. 60 Vbeta and 13 Jbeta primers were used in PCR. Measured with immunoSEQ multiplex PCR; TCRdb has only the in-frame clones, and not every one. Among 100,000 to 150,000 clones listed, approximately 74% were seen once. The specimen sequenced was PBMCs. The receptors originated from a male donor in good health and CMV-seronegative.

The chain links TRBV7-2 to TRBJ2-5, with 8 bases fitting TRBD2. The CDR3 totals 16 residues. The trim removed 5 bases at V and 5 bases at J, leaving 13 bases unmatched. Germline-derived CDR1 and CDR2 are SGHTA and FQGNSA. CDR3 protein: CASSLPRRGAEETQYF. Written as DNA, the CDR3 is TGTGCCAGCAGCCTCCCGAGGCGGGGGGCGGAGGAGACCCAGTACTTC.

This chain links TRBV10-1 with TRBJ1-3; tentative D call: TRBD1 (6 bases). The CDR3 is 16 amino acids. The V gene's germline CDR1 is WNHNN and CDR2 SYGVQD (reference sequence). Trimming removed 6 bases from V and 0 bases from J, with 15 bases in between. CDR3 sequence: CASRPSDRLSGNTIYF. The CDR3 DNA reads as TGCGCCAGCAGGCCCTCTGACAGGCTCTCTGGAAACACCATATATTTT.

This clone has only a few counts. The chain recombines TRBV5-4 with TRBJ2-5; D may be TRBD2 (7 bases). Between the trimmed V and J ends, which lost 3 bases and 5 bases, there was a span of 17 bases. The CDR3 runs 15 residues. From germline, CDR1 is SGHNT and CDR2 YYREEE (reference sequence). The CDR3 nucleotides are TGTGCCAGCAGCTCCCGGGGGGCCGCGAAGGAGACCCAGTACTTC. As protein: CASSSRGAAKETQYF. The whole variable domain, filled in from reference TRBV5-4 and TRBJ2-5, reads ETGVTQSPTHLIKTRGQQVTLRCSSQSGHNTVSWYQQALGQGPQFIFQYYREEENGRGNFPPRFSGLQFPNYSSELNVNALELDDSALYLCASSSRGAAKETQYFGPGTRLLVL.

V usage is TRBV5-4 and J usage is TRBJ2-1; TRBD2 matches at 14 bases. The CDR3 length is 15 residues. The germline V gene encodes CDR1 SGHNT and CDR2 YYREEE (reference sequence). With 3 bases clipped from V and 7 bases from J, the junction kept 3 bases outside the gene matches. CDR3 in DNA: TGTGCCAGCAGCTCCGGGACTAGCGGGGGTAATGAGCAGTTCTTC. This encodes CASSSGTSGGNEQFF.

V usage is TRBV7-2 and J usage is TRBJ1-5, with D unclear. V gave up 1 base and J gave up 2 bases, with 9 bases separating them. CDR1 and CDR2 from the germline V gene are SGHTA and FQGNSA. The CDR3 extends over 15 amino acids. CDR3 bases: TGTGCCAGCAGCTTAGGGTCAGTGGGCAATCAGCCCCAGCATTTT. It yields the protein CASSLGSVGNQPQHF.

V gene TRBV2 combines with J gene TRBJ1-3; no clear D gene. Trimming removed 5 bases from V and 2 bases from J, with 4 bases in between. The germline V gene encodes CDR1 SNHLY and CDR2 FYNNEI. The CDR3 loop spans 12 amino acids. CDR3 nucleotides: TGTGCCAGCAGTAACACTGGAAACACCATATATTTT. It encodes CASSNTGNTIYF.

About this clone itself: Germline is not matched at one junction end, which may reflect a read error. The rearrangement joins TRBV7-9 to TRBJ1-1; 7 bases align to TRBD1. There are 18 residues in the CDR3. The germline CDR1 and CDR2 sequences are SEHNR and FQNEAQ (reference sequence). CDR3 coding DNA: TGTTCCAGCAGCTATATAAGGGGGCTAAAAGGGGCCACCTCTGAAGCTTTCTTT. Protein: CSSSYIRGLKGATSEAFF.

V and J are TRBV9 and TRBJ2-1, with D possibly being TRBD1 (7 bases). The germline gives CDR1 SGDLS, CDR2 YYNGEE. The CDR3 length is 15 residues. Between the trimmed V and J ends, which lost 4 bases and 1 base, there was a span of 12 bases. As DNA, the CDR3 is TGTGCCAGCAGCATGACAGGGAGGTCCTACAATGAGCAGTTCTTC. Translation gives CASSMTGRSYNEQFF.

The rearrangement joins TRBV6-5 to TRBJ1-1, with D possibly matching TRBD1 (5 bases). V was shortened by 7 bases and J by 3 bases, with 18 bases between the two germline ends. Germline V gene sequence: CDR1 MNHEY, CDR2 SVGAGI. The CDR3 extends over 15 amino acids. CDR3 nucleotides: TGTGCCAGCACCCCCGCAGGAGGAGGGGACACTGAAGCTTTCTTT. This encodes CASTPAGGGDTEAFF.

The chain recombines TRBV6-5 with TRBJ2-7, with 12 bases matching TRBD2. V lost 5 bases and J lost 5; bases outside the gene matches: 7. Germline V gene sequence: CDR1 MNHEY, CDR2 SVGAGI. This CDR3 contains 15 residues. The CDR3 loop is CASSRLAGVSHEQYF. CDR3 nucleotide sequence: TGTGCCAGCAGTCGACTAGCGGGAGTTAGCCACGAGCAGTACTTC.

This clone was detected a few times. CDR3 region: CASSVADRNNSPLHF. In nucleotides, the CDR3 is TGTGCCAGCAGCGTAGCCGACAGAAATAATTCACCCCTCCACTTT. The V call is TRBV9, the J call TRBJ1-6; D is perhaps TRBD1 (5 bases). This CDR3 region has 15 residues. V was clipped by 0 bases and J by 5 bases, with 9 bases between them. Germline V gene lookup returns CDR1 SGDLS and CDR2 YYNGEE.

The chain carries TRBV4-3 and TRBJ1-3, with 9 bases identical to TRBD1. The length of the CDR3 is 15 residues. CDR1 and CDR2 from the germline V gene are LGHNA and YSLEER. The J segment lost 8 bases and the V segment lost 2 bases, leaving 7 bases of the junction unmatched. The CDR3 nucleotides are TGCGCCAGCAGCCAAACAGGGGGCCAGGGACACACCATATATTTT. Translated: CASSQTGGQGHTIYF.

Concerning this clone itself: Other DNA sequences from this sample encode an identical CDR3 as well. The genes are TRBV27 and TRBJ2-5; maybe TRBD2 (5 bases). Germline CDR1 and CDR2: MNHEY and SMNVEV (reference sequence). This CDR3 has 13 amino acids. Trimming took 3 bases from V and 5 from J, leaving 10 bases between them. CDR3 DNA: TGTGCCAGCAGTTTCCGGGATCAGGAGACCCAGTACTTC. Translated: CASSFRDQETQYF.

V usage is TRBV27 and J usage is TRBJ2-1; D remains ambiguous. CDR1 is MNHEY, CDR2 SMNVEV, per germline (reference sequence). V was shortened by 7 bases and J by 6 bases, with 19 bases between the two germline ends. The CDR3 consists of 15 residues. CDR3: CASKNEASPANEQFF. The CDR3 DNA follows: TGTGCCAGCAAGAACGAGGCTAGTCCGGCCAATGAGCAGTTCTTC.

The chain recombines TRBV9 with TRBJ1-4; the match to TRBD1 covers 8 bases. The V segment lost 4 bases and the J segment 3 bases; nucleotides outside the gene matches: 8. This CDR3 region has 16 residues. Looked up from germline, CDR1 is SGDLS and CDR2 is YYNGEE. CDR3 loop: CASSPPGQGANEKLFF. CDR3 DNA: TGTGCCAGCAGCCCACCTGGACAGGGTGCTAATGAAAAACTGTTTTTT.

This clone was picked up a small number of times. This chain connects TRBV6-1 to TRBJ2-1, with D perhaps matching TRBD2 (5 bases). CDR3 length: 15 amino acids. V was clipped by 4 bases and J by 0 bases, with 10 bases between them. Per the germline V gene, CDR1 is MNHNS and CDR2 is SASEGT. The CDR3 DNA reads as TGTGCCAGCAGTGTGTGGACTGACTCCTACAATGAGCAGTTCTTC. Residues: CASSVWTDSYNEQFF.

This sequence joins TRBV5-1 and TRBJ2-1; TRBD2 matches at 7 bases. The V gene end was trimmed by 4 bases and the J gene end by 8 bases; junction bases not matched to a gene: 18. This CDR3 has 17 residues. Germline assignment: CDR1 SGHRS and CDR2 YFSETQ. The CDR3 reads CASSPSRGSGGNDEQFF. The CDR3 DNA reads as TGCGCCAGCAGCCCCTCGCGGGGGAGCGGTGGTAACGATGAGCAGTTCTTC.

The V call is TRBV6-5, the J call TRBJ1-3; D remains unclear. Germline lookup yields CDR1 MNHEY and CDR2 SVGAGI. V lost 0 bases and J lost 0, with 9 bases in between. This CDR3 spans 16 amino acids. CDR3 amino acids: CASSYSRPSSGNTIYF. In nucleotides, the CDR3 is TGTGCCAGCAGTTACTCGCGCCCGAGCTCTGGAAACACCATATATTTT.

The chain carries TRBV6-5 and TRBJ2-5; D is possibly TRBD1 (6 bases). V dropped 2 bases and J dropped 3 bases, with 13 bases sitting between them. Germline V gives CDR1 MNHEY, CDR2 SVGAGI. The CDR3 totals 15 residues. In DNA form, the CDR3 reads TGTGCCAGCAGTTACAACGGACAGAGGAAAGAGACCCAGTACTTC. Its protein product is CASSYNGQRKETQYF.

This clone was detected only once. CDR3 region: CASSLSGGLAGGHGDTQYF. The DNA of the CDR3 is TGTGCCAGCAGTTTGTCGGGGGGACTAGCGGGAGGGCACGGGGATACGCAGTATTTT. This rearrangement joins TRBV28 to TRBJ2-3; 16 bases agree with TRBD2. J was trimmed by 6 bases and V by 3 bases; bases with no gene match: 12. Germline V gives CDR1 MDHEN, CDR2 SYDVKM. This CDR3 has 19 amino acids. The entire variable domain, with the rest obtained from reference TRBV28 and TRBJ2-3, is as follows: DVKVTQSSRYLVKRTGEKVFLECVQDMDHENMFWYRQDPGLGLRLIYFSYDVKMKEKGDIPEGYSVSREKKERFSLILESASTNQTSMYLCASSLSGGLAGGHGDTQYFGPGTRLTVL.